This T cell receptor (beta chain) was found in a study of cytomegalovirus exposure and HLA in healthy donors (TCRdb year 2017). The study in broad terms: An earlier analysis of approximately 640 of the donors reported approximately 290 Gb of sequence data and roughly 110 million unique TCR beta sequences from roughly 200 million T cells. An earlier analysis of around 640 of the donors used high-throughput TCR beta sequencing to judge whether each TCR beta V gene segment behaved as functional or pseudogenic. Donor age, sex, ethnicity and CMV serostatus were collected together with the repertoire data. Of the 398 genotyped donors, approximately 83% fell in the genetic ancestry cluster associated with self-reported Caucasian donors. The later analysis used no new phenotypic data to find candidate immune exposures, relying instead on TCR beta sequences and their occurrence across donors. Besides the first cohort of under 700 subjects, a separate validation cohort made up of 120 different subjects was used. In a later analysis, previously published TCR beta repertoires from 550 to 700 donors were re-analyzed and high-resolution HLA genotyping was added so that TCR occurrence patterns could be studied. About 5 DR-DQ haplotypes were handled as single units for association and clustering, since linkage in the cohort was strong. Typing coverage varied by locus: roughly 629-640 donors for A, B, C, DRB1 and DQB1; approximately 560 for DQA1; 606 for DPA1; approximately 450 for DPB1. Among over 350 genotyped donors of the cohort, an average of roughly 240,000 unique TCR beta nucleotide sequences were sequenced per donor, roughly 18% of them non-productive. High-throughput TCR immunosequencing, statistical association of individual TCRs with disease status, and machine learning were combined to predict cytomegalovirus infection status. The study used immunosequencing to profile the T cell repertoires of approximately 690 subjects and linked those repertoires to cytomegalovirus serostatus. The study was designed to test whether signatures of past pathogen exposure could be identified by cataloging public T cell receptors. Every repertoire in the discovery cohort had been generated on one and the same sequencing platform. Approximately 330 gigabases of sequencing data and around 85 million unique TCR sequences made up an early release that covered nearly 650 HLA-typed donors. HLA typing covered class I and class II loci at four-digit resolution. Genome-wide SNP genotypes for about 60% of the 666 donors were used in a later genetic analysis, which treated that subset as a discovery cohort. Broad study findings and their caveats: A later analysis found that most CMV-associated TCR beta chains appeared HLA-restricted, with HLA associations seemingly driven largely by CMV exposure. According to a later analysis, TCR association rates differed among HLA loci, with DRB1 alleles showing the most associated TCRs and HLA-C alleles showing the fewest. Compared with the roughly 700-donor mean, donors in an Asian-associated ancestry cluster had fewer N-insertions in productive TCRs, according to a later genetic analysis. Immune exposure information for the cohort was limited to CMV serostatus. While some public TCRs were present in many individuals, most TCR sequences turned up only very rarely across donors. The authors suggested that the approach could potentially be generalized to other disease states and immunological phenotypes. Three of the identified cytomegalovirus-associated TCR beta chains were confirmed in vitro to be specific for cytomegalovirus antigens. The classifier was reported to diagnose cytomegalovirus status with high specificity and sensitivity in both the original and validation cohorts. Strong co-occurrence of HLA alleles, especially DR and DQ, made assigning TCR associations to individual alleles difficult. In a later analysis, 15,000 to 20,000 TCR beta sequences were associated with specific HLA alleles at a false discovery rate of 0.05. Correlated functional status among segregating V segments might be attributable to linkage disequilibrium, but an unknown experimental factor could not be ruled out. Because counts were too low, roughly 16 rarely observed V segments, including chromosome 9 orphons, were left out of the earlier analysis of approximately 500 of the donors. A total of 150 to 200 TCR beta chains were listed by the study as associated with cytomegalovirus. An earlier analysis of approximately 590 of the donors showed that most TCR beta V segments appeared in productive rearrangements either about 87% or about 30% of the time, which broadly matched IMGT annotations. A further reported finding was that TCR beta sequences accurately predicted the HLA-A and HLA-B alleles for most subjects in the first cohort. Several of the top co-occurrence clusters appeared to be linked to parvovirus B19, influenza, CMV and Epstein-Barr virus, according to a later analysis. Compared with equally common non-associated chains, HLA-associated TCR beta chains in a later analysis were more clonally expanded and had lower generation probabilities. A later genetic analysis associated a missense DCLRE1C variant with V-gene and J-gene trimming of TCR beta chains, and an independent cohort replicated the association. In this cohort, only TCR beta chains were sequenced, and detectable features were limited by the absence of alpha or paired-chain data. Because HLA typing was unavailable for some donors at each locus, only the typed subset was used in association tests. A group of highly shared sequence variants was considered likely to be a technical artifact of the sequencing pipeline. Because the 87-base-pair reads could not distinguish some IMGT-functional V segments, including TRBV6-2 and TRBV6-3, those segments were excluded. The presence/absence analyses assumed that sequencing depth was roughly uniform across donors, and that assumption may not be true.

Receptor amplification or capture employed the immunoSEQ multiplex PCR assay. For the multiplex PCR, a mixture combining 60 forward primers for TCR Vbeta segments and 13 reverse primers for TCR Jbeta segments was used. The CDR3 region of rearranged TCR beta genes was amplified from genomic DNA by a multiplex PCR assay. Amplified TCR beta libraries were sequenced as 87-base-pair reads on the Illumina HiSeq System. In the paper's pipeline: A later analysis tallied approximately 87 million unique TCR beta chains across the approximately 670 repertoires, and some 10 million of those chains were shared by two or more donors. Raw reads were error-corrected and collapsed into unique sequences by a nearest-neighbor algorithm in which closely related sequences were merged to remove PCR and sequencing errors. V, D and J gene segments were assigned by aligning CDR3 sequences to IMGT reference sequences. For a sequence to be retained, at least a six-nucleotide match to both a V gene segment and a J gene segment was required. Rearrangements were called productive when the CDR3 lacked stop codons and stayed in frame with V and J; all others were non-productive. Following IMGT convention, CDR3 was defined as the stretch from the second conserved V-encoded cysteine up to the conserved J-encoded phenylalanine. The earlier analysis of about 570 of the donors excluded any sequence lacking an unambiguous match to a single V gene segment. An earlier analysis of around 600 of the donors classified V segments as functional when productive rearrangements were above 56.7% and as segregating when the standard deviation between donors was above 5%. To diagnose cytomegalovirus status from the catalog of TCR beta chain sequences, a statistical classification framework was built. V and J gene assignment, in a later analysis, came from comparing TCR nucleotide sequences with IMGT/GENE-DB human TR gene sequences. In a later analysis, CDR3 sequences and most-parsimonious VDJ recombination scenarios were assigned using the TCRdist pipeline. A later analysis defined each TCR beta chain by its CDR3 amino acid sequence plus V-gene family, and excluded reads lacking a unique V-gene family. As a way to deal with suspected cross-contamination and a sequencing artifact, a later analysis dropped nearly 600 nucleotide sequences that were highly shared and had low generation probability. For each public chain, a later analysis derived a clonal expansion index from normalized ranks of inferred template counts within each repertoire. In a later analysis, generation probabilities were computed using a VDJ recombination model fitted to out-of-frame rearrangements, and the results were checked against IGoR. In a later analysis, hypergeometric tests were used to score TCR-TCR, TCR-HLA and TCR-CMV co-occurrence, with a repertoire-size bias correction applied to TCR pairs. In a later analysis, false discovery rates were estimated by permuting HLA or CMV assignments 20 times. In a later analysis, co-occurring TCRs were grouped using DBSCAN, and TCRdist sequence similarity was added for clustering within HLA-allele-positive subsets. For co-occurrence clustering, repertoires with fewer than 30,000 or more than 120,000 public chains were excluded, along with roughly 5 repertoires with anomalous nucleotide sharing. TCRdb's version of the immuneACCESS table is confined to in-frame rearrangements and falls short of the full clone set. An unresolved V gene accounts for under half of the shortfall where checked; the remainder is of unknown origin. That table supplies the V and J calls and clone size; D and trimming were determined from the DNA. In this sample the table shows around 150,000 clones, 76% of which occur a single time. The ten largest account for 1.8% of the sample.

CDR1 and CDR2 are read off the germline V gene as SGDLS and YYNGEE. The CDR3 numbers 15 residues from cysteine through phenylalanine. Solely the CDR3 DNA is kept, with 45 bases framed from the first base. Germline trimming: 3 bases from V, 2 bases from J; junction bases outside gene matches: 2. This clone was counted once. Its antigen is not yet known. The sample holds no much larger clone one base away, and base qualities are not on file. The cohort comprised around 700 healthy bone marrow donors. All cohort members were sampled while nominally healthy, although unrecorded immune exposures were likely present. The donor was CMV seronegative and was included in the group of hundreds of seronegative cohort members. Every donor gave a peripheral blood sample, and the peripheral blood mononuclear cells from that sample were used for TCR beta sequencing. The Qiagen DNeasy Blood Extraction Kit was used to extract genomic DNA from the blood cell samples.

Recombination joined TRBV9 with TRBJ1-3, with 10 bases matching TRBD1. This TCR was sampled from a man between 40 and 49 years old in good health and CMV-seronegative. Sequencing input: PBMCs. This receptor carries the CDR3 CASSAGQGAGNTIYF. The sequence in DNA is TGTGCCAGCAGCGCCGGACAGGGGGCTGGAAACACCATATATTTT.